The 18 T cell receptor beta chains given below trace back to one sample, sequenced in a study of T cell clones after liver transplantation. TCRdb's copy holds only in-frame clones and misses some; the assay was immunoSEQ multiplex PCR. The table shows roughly 74,000 clones, with 75% to 90% occurring only once. Sequenced material: CD4+ T cells from blood, taken before liver transplant. The source is a human donor who received a liver transplant.

The chain uses TRBV28 and TRBJ1-2; D gene ambiguous. Between the trimmed V and J ends, which lost 6 bases and 4 bases, there was a span of 6 bases. Germline values: CDR1 MDHEN, CDR2 SYDVKM. The CDR3 is 11 amino acids. CDR3 sequence reads: CASSPSYGYTF. In DNA form, the CDR3 reads TGTGCCAGCAGCCCAAGCTATGGCTACACCTTC.

The genes are TRBV5-8 and TRBJ2-1; possible D gene TRBD2, 6 bases. The length of the CDR3 is 16 residues. CDR1 is SGHTS and CDR2 is YDEGEE in the germline V gene. The V gene lost 0 bases and the J gene lost 0 bases, with 10 bases spanning the gap. CDR3 region: CASSLEGEVSYNEQFF. In nucleotides, the CDR3 is TGTGCCAGCAGCTTGGAAGGGGAGGTCTCCTACAATGAGCAGTTCTTC.

The genes are TRBV20-1 and TRBJ1-1; unclear D gene. The germline V gene encodes CDR1 DFQATT and CDR2 SNEGSKA (reference sequence). V shed 5 bases and J shed 0 bases, with 4 bases lying between them. CDR3 length equals 11 residues. The CDR3 sequence: CSAPLNTEAFF. In DNA form, the CDR3 reads TGCAGTGCTCCCCTGAACACTGAAGCTTTCTTT.

The rearrangement joins TRBV19 to TRBJ2-6, with TRBD2 matching over 7 bases. The germline V gene encodes CDR1 LNHDA and CDR2 SQIVND (reference sequence). The CDR3 is 17 residues long. J lost 0 bases, V lost 6 bases, and 8 bases had no gene match. The DNA for the CDR3 is TGTGCCAGTAGATGGGGAGGGGCCAGCTCTGGGGCCAACGTCCTGACTTTC. This gives the protein CASRWGGASSGANVLTF.

The chain links TRBV2 to TRBJ2-1, with D possibly being TRBD2 (6 bases). Germline V gene sequence: CDR1 SNHLY, CDR2 FYNNEI. This CDR3 region has 15 residues. V dropped 6 bases and J dropped 6 bases, with 18 bases sitting between them. CDR3 bases: TGTGCCAGCAGAGCTTTAACGGGAGCAGGCAATGAGCAGTTCTTC. Its protein product is CASRALTGAGNEQFF.

The DNA for the CDR3 is TGTGCCAGCAGTTTAACGGCGACTAGCGGGAGCTCCTACGAGCAGTACTTC. It codes for CASSLTATSGSSYEQYF. The chain couples TRBV28 to TRBJ2-7, with 12 bases that match TRBD2. Germline CDR1 reads MDHEN; CDR2 reads SYDVKM. There are 17 residues in the CDR3. The trim removed 2 bases at V and 0 bases at J, leaving 5 bases unmatched.

V gene TRBV28 combines with J gene TRBJ1-2; D is ambiguous. Trimming cost V 3 bases and J 2 bases, with 7 bases left between them. Germline V lookup: CDR1 MDHEN, CDR2 SYDVKM. The CDR3 length is 13 residues. CDR3 region: CASSFKRNYGYTF. The CDR3 DNA is TGTGCCAGCAGTTTTAAGCGGAACTATGGCTACACCTTC.

The chain uses TRBV9 and TRBJ2-5; either TRBD1 or TRBD2 may supply D (5 bases each). V was clipped by 3 bases and J by 5 bases, with 17 bases between them. CDR1 is SGDLS, CDR2 YYNGEE, per germline. This CDR3 has 15 amino acids. CDR3 sequence: CASSAGDLERETQYF. The CDR3 DNA reads as TGTGCCAGCAGCGCTGGGGACCTAGAGCGGGAGACCCAGTACTTC.

The chain has TRBV6-1 and TRBJ2-3; 8 positions match TRBD1. Per germline, CDR1 MNHNS and CDR2 SASEGT. The CDR3 loop spans 14 amino acids. V gave up 8 bases and J gave up 2 bases; unmatched junction bases: 6. DNA of the CDR3: TGTGCCAGCTGGAGACAGGGGACCACAGATACGCAGTATTTT. This codes for CASWRQGTTDTQYF.

The chain's CDR3 is CASNTGGTDTQYF. As DNA, the CDR3 is TGTGCCAGCAATACCGGTGGCACAGATACGCAGTATTTT. V is TRBV28 and J is TRBJ2-3; D uncertain. Trimming took 7 bases from V and 1 from J, leaving 9 bases between them. The CDR3 runs to 13 residues. Germline CDR1 is MDHEN and CDR2 is SYDVKM.

With respect to this clone: Germline and junction disagree at one end, which may indicate a read error. The same CDR3 is also encoded by other DNA sequences in this sample. The V and J genes are TRBV27 and TRBJ1-2, with 11 bases fitting TRBD1. CDR1 MNHEY and CDR2 SMNVEV come from the germline V gene (reference sequence). This CDR3 is built from 14 residues. DNA for the CDR3: TGTGCCAGCAGCCGGGACAGGGGGATAAATGGTTACACCTTC. This encodes CASSRDRGINGYTF.

The J gene is TRBJ2-1, the V gene TRBV28; possibly TRBD2 for D (6 bases). The CDR3 length is 17 residues. The germline V and J ends were trimmed by 3 bases and 3 bases, with 18 bases remaining between them. In germline, CDR1 is MDHEN, CDR2 SYDVKM. The CDR3 bases are TGTGCCAGCAGTTTCAGGGTTCCGGGACTGGGCTACAATGAGCAGTTCTTC. As protein: CASSFRVPGLGYNEQFF.

This clone has a handful of counts. Other DNA sequences in this specimen translate into the identical CDR3. This rearrangement joins TRBV18 to TRBJ2-7, with D hard to call. The CDR3 length is 12 residues. V was cut by 3 bases and J by 1 base, with 4 bases left in between. Germline V CDR1 and CDR2: KGHSH, LQKENI. CDR3 sequence reads: CASSPQSYEQYF. CDR3 bases: TGTGCCAGCTCACCTCAATCCTACGAGCAGTACTTC.

The CDR3 DNA is TGTGCCACGGGGGTAGCGGATACCTACAATGAGCAGTTCTTC. Protein: CATGVADTYNEQFF. The chain joins TRBV10-3 to TRBJ2-1, with a possible D match to TRBD2 (6 bases). The CDR3 is 14 residues long. Looked up from germline, CDR1 is ENHRY and CDR2 is SYGVKD. V gave up 10 bases and J gave up 2 bases, with 15 bases separating them.

V is TRBV28 and J is TRBJ2-1, with 12 bases identical to TRBD2. V trimming: 3 bases; J trimming: 2 bases; junction bases outside the gene matches: 8. The CDR3 runs 18 residues. The V gene's germline CDR1 is MDHEN and CDR2 SYDVKM. As DNA, the CDR3 is TGTGCCAGCAGTTTTTCCCTAGCGGGAGGGCCGCCCTACAATGAGCAGTTCTTC. It is translated as CASSFSLAGGPPYNEQFF. The full variable domain, with the rest looked up from reference TRBV28 and TRBJ2-1, is DVKVTQSSRYLVKRTGEKVFLECVQDMDHENMFWYRQDPGLGLRLIYFSYDVKMKEKGDIPEGYSVSREKKERFSLILESASTNQTSMYLCASSFSLAGGPPYNEQFFGPGTRLTVL.

The rearrangement uses TRBV6-6 and TRBJ1-1; D is uncertain. This CDR3 has 13 residues. The V and J ends lost 5 bases and 1 base respectively, with 8 bases between them. Germline values: CDR1 MNHNY, CDR2 SVGAGI (reference sequence). The CDR3 spells CASSAPGNTEAFF. The CDR3 coding sequence is TGTGCCAGCAGTGCTCCGGGGAACACTGAAGCTTTCTTT.

V and J are TRBV6-6 and TRBJ1-1; D is ambiguous. The CDR3 length is 12 residues. The germline V and J ends were trimmed by 4 bases and 2 bases, with 5 bases remaining between them. From germline, CDR1 is MNHNY and CDR2 SVGAGI (reference sequence). The CDR3 DNA is TGTGCCAGCAGTTCGGGTAACACTGAAGCTTTCTTT. It codes for CASSSGNTEAFF.

The chain couples TRBV28 to TRBJ1-2; 10 bases are shared with TRBD1. The V gene end was trimmed by 4 bases and the J gene end by 4 bases; junction bases not matched to a gene: 12. This CDR3 contains 17 residues. Germline V lookup: CDR1 MDHEN, CDR2 SYDVKM. In DNA form, the CDR3 reads TGTGCCAGCAGTTCCCCCGGGGACAGGGGCTCCTTCTATGGCTACACCTTC. Translating it yields CASSSPGDRGSFYGYTF.